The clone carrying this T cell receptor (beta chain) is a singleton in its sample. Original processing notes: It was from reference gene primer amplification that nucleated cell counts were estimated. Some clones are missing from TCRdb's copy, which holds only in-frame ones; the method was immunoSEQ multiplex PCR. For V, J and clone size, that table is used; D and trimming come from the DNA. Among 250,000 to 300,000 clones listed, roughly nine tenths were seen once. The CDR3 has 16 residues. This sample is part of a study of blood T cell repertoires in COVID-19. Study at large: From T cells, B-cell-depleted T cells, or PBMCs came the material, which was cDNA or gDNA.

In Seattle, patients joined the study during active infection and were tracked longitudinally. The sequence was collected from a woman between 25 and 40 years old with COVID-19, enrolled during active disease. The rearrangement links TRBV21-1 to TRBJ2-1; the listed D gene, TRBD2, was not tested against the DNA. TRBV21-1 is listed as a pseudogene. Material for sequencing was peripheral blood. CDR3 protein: CASSKVSSGGPDEQFF. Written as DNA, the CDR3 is TGTGCCAGCAGCAAAGTGAGTAGCGGGGGTCCCGATGAGCAGTTCTTC.